This TCR beta chain appears in the sequencing data of a study of identical twins. Whole-study findings and limits: Cord blood's abundant beta clonotypes had fewer insertions, unlike memory repertoires.

This clonotype appeared many times. The target antigen is unknown. V lost 11 bases to trimming and J lost 4 bases, with 8 bases between them. The CDR3 is 10 amino acids. Looked up from germline, CDR1 is SEHNR and CDR2 is FQNEAQ (reference sequence). TCRdb called the 5' RACE reads again in MiXCR, with one record for every CDR3 protein. Of approximately 500,000 distinct CDR3 sequences listed, roughly 26% were seen once; the top ten hold over 2.5%. These data also formed part of another study, on T cells expressing NK-cell markers. That work states: The study found these clonotypes also leading the CD3+CD56-NKG2C+ fraction in a few donors. Expanded NKG2C+ T cell clones had unclear HCMV specificity.

Sequenced: CD4+ T cells sorted from blood. The TCR comes from a woman between 18 and 29 years old in good health. This chain links TRBV7-9 with TRBJ1-1; D remains unclear. In DNA form, the CDR3 reads TGTGCCTCACGGGGCACTGAAGCTTTCTTT. Translation: CASRGTEAFF.